This T cell receptor (beta chain) emerged from a study of molecular identifiers for immune sequencing clone quantification. Study-wide results and caveats: Jurkat TCR RNA spiked in from one cell reportedly remained identifiable amid 970,000 or so naive cells.

On this clonotype: Its antigen is undetermined.

Every naive CD8 library was made from between about 17,000 and 1,100,000 sorted cells with 10%, 30% or 50% RNA. Isolation of naive CD8 T cells was achieved by sorting on a CD8+CD4-CCR7+CD45RA+ phenotype. Trimming removed 6 bases from V and 2 bases from J; junction bases left unmatched: 4. CDR3 length equals 14 residues. CDR1 is DFQATT, CDR2 SNEGSKA, per germline (reference sequence). TCRdb redid the calling of the PCR reads with MiXCR, one entry per CDR3 protein. The table shows 45,000 to 55,000 distinct CDR3 sequences, with roughly 38% occurring only once. The sequenced sample was naive CD8+ T cells from blood, with Jurkat cell RNA spiked in. Subset: FACS-sorted CD8+CD4-CCR7+CD45RA+ naive T cells. This TCR was recovered from a human donor in good health. Some libraries in this study had Jurkat cell RNA spiked in. The chain has TRBV20-1 and TRBJ2-3; the match to TRBD2 covers 11 bases. The chain's CDR3 is CSARLAGNTDTQYF. The DNA for the CDR3 is TGCAGTGCCCGACTAGCGGGAAACACAGATACGCAGTATTTT.